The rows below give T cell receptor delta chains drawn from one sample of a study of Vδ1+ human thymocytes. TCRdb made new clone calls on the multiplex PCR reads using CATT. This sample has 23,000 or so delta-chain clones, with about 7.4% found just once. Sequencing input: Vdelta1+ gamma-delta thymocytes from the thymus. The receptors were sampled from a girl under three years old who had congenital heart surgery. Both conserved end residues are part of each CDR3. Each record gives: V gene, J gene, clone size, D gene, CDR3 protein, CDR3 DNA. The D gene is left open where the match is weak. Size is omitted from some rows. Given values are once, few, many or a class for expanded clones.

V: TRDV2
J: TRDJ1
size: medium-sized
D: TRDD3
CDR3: CACDSLQTGGSVHIDKLIF
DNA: TGTGCCTGTGACTCTCTACAGACTGGGGGATCAGTCCACATCGATAAACTCATCTTT

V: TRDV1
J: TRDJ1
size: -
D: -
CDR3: CALRTLVAFTDKLIF
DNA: TGTGCTCTTCGCACTCTGGTGGCCTTTACCGATAAACTCATCTTT

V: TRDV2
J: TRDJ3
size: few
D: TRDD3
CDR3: CACDTAGSGGYVPWDTRQMFF
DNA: TGTGCCTGTGACACCGCGGGGAGTGGGGGATACGTCCCCTGGGACACCCGACAGATGTTTTTC

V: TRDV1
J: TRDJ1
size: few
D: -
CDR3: CALGELGWAIYTDKLIF
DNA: TGTGCTCTCGGGGAATTGGGGTGGGCTATCTACACCGATAAACTCATCTTT

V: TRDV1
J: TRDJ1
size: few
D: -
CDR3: CALGDRTLYTDKLIF
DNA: TGTGCTCTTGGGGACCGTACCCTATACACCGATAAACTCATCTTT

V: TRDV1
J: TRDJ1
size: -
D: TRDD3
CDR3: CALGERVLRGTGGIPTAASDDKLIF
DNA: TGTGCTCTTGGGGAACGGGTCCTACGAGGTACTGGGGGGATACCAACGGCCGCGTCCGACGATAAACTCATCTTT

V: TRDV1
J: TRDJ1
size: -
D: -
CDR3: CALGPLALLHPQYTDKLIF
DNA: TGTGCTCTTGGACCCCTCGCACTCCTACATCCCCAGTACACCGATAAACTCATCTTT

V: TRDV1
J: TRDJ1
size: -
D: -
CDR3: CALGELVPEGCGKTKYTDKLIF
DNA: TGTGCTCTTGGGGAACTAGTCCCAGAGGGATGCGGAAAGACCAAGTACACCGATAAACTCATCTTT

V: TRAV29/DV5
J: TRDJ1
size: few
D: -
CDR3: CSVLLRSNFPTLAGTDKLIF
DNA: -

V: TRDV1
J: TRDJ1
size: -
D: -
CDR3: CALGELGHLVLYTDKLIF
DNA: TGTGCTCTTGGGGAACTAGGGCACCTGGTCCTGTACACCGATAAACTCATCTTT

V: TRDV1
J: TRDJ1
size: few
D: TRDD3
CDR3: CALGEDLRLGGIRALGTTDKPIF
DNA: TGTGCTCTTGGGGAAGATCTACGCCTGGGCGGGATACGAGCTTTGGGGACAACCGATAAACCCATCTTT

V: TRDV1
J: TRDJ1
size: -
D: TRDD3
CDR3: CALGEWTRLTGATDKLIF
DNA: TGTGCTCTTGGGGAATGGACCCGTCTTACTGGGGCCACCGATAAACTCATCTTT

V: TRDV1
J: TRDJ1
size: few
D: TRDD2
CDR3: CALGELLLPTYQGDQTDKPIF
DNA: TGTGCTCTTGGGGAACTGCTCCTTCCTACATACCAGGGGGATCAGACCGATAAACCCATCTTT

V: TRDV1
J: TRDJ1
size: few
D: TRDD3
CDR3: CALGEGGWEGDTPGLIF
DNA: TGTGCTCTTGGGGAAGGAGGGTGGGAGGGGGATACGCCCGGACTCATCTTT

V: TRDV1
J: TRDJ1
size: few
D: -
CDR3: CALGETLPLDTDKLIF
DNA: TGTGCTCTTGGGGAAACCTTGCCCCTCGACACCGATAAACTCATCTTT

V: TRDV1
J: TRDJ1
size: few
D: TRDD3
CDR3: CALGEFILTGEPTDKLTF
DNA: TGTGCTCTTGGGGAATTTATACTTACTGGGGAACCCACCGATAAACTCACCTTT

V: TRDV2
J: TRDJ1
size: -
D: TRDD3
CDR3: CACDESGGSSKLIF
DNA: TGTGCCTGTGACGAATCTGGGGGATCGAGTAAACTCATCTTT

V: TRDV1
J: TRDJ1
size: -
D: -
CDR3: CALGDTTPKPGHKLIF
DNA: TGTGCTCTTGGGGATACGACCCCTAAACCGGGCCATAAACTCATCTTT

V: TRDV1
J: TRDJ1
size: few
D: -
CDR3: CALGDGRPSYTYEQAGDTHLVVLIF
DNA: TGTGCTCTTGGGGACGGGAGGCCTTCCTACACCTACGAGCAGGCTGGGGATACTCATCTCGTGGTACTCATCTTT

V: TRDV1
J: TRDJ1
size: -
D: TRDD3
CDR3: CALGELSTPISLLYWGIRHKLIF
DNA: TGTGCTCTTGGGGAACTTTCTACTCCTATCTCATTACTGTACTGGGGGATACGCCATAAACTCATCTTT

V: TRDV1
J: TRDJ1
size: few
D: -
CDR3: CALGAYSDRLRSSYTDKLIF
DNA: TGTGCTCTTGGGGCCTACTCCGATCGCCTCCGGTCTTCTTACACCGATAAACTCATCTTT

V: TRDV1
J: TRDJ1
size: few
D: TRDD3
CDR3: CALGEGPTLLGPPHTDKLIF
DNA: TGTGCTCTTGGGGAAGGGCCTACTTTACTGGGGCCCCCTCACACCGATAAACTCATCTTT

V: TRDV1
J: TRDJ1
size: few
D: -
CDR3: CALGVLGYTDKLIF
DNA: TGTGCTCTTGGGGTCCTGGGGTACACCGATAAACTCATCTTT

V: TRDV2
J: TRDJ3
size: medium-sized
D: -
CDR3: CACAWDTRQMFF
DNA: TGTGCCTGTGCCTGGGACACCCGACAGATGTTTTTC

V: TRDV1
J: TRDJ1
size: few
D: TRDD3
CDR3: CALGEPRRLGDTKPTSPDKLIF
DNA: TGTGCTCTTGGGGAACCACGGAGACTGGGGGATACAAAGCCCACCAGTCCCGATAAACTCATCTTT

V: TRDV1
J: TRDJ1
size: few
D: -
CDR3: CALGEEFAGAEGADTDKLIF
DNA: TGTGCTCTTGGGGAAGAATTTGCCGGGGCAGAGGGGGCCGACACCGATAAACTCATCTTT

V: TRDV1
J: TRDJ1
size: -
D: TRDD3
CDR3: CALGSCLLWGIRYTDKLIF
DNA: TGTGCTCTTGGGTCCTGCCTACTCTGGGGGATAAGGTACACCGATAAACTCATCTTT

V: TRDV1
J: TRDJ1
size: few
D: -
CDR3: CALGDPSYAGPYTDKLIF
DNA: TGTGCTCTTGGGGATCCCTCCTACGCAGGTCCCTACACCGATAAACTCATCTTT

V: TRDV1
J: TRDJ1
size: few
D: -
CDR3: CALGELTHPSRGESDKLIF
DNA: TGTGCTCTTGGGGAATTGACCCATCCTAGTAGGGGGGAGAGCGATAAACTCATCTTT

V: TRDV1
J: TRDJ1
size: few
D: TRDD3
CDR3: CALGVLLPTFLLGDTEYTDKLIF
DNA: TGTGCTCTTGGGGTTCTCCTTCCTACCTTCTTACTGGGGGATACGGAGTACACCGATAAACTCATCTTT

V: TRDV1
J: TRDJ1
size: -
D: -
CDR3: CALGEWSGRGLQYTDKLIF
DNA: TGTGCTCTTGGGGAATGGTCCGGAAGGGGGCTCCAGTACACCGATAAACTCATCTTT

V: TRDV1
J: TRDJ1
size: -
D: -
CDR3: CALGLNPSGITTDKLIF
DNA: TGTGCTCTTGGTCTTAATCCGAGTGGGATAACCACCGATAAACTCATCTTT

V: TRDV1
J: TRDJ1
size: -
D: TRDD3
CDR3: CALGEPLSSWGEYTDKLIF
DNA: TGTGCTCTTGGGGAGCCTCTATCGTCCTGGGGGGAGTACACCGATAAACTCATCTTT

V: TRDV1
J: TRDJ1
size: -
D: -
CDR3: CALGEPSPSIPSEYDRGYTDKLIF
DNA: TGTGCTCTTGGGGAGCCCTCACCTTCAATTCCGTCAGAATACGATCGAGGGTACACCGATAAACTCATCTTT

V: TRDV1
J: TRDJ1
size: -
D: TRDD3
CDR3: CALGAIEEGDTRLTDKLIF
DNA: TGTGCTCTTGGGGCCATCGAGGAAGGGGATACTCGCCTCACCGATAAACTCATCTTT

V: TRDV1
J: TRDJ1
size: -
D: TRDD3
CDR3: CALGEIPHCSFPGKAGGLDLTDKLIF
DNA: TGTGCTCTTGGGGAAATTCCCCACTGCTCATTCCCCGGGAAGGCTGGGGGCCTCGACCTCACCGATAAACTCATCTTT

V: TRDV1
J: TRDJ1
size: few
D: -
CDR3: CALGDRAFLDWGCREDTDKLIF
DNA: TGTGCTCTTGGGGACCGGGCCTTCCTTGATTGGGGATGTCGGGAAGACACCGATAAACTCATCTTT

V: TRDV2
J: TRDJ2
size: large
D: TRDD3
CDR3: CACDILGDTAQLFF
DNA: TGTGCCTGTGACATACTGGGGGATACAGCACAACTCTTCTTT

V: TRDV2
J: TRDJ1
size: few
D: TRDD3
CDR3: CACDTVGILALYTDKHIF
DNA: TGTGCCTGTGACACCGTAGGGATACTAGCCCTTTACACCGATAAACACATCTTT

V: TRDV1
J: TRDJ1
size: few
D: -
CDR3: CALGELVPSVYTDKLIF
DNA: TGTGCTCTTGGGGAACTAGTTCCGTCCGTTTACACCGATAAACTCATCTTT

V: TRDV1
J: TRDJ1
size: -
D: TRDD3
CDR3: CALGETGGYPDGWLALPDKLIF
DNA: TGTGCTCTTGGGGAAACTGGGGGATACCCCGATGGGTGGTTAGCACTCCCCGATAAACTCATCTTT

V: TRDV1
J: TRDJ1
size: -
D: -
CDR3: CALGEWAFRIPPSPKLIF
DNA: TGTGCTCTTGGGGAATGGGCCTTCCGAATTCCTCCTAGCCCCAAACTCATCTTT

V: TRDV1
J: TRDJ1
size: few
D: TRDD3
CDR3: CALGEPPLRAVGELRYTDKLIF
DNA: TGTGCTCTTGGGGAACCTCCACTACGCGCGGTGGGGGAGCTCCGCTACACCGATAAACTCATCTTT

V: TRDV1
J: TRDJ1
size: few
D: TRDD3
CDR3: CALGERAGRAYWGILKTDKLIF
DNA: TGTGCTCTTGGGGAACGGGCGGGACGGGCTTACTGGGGGATACTTAAGACCGATAAACTCATCTTT

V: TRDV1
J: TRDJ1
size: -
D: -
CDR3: CALGEIWEGRHKLIF
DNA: TGTGCTCTTGGGGAAATTTGGGAGGGGAGACATAAACTCATCTTT

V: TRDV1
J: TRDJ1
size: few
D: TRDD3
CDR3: CALGELVTATGGYSYTDKLIF
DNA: TGTGCTCTTGGGGAACTGGTGACGGCCACTGGGGGATACAGCTACACCGATAAACTCATCTTT

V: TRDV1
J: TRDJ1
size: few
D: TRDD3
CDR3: CALRAMKNWGIFARDKLIF
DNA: TGTGCTCTGAGGGCGATGAAGAACTGGGGGATATTCGCCCGCGATAAACTCATCTTT

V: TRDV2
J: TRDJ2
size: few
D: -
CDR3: CACDTRVEGVGFAAQLFF
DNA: TGTGCCTGTGACACCCGGGTTGAGGGGGTCGGGTTTGCAGCACAACTCTTCTTT

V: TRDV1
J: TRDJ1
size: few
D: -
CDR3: CALGELTGFTDKLIF
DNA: TGCGCTCTTGGGGAACTAACCGGGTTTACCGATAAACTCATCTTT

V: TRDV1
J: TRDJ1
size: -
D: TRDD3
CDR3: CALGELPTGDTIKLIF
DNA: TGTGCTCTTGGGGAACTTCCTACCGGGGATACTATCAAACTCATCTTT

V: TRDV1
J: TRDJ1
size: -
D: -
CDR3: CALGELGFLPPLGDHQKGYTDKLIF
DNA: TGTGCTCTTGGGGAACTTGGCTTCCTACCACCCCTGGGGGACCACCAAAAAGGGTACACCGATAAACTCATCTTT

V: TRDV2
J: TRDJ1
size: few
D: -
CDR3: CACDVDIRPYTDKLIF
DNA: TGTGCCTGTGACGTCGATATACGTCCCTACACCGATAAACTCATCTTT

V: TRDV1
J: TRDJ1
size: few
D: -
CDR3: CALGSKAPPSELIF
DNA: TGTGCTCTTGGGTCCAAGGCCCCACCAAGTGAACTCATCTTT

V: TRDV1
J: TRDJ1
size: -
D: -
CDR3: CALGEDLHLLGYTDKLIF
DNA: TGTGCTCTTGGGGAAGACCTCCACCTACTCGGCTACACCGATAAACTCATCTTT

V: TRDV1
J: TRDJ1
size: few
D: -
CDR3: CALGELRTYLRLAHKLIF
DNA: TGTGCTCTTGGGGAACTTCGAACCTACTTGAGACTGGCGCACAAACTCATCTTT